Included here is one T cell receptor beta chain sequence, with context. Its specificity is unknown. The germline gives CDR1 SGHTA, CDR2 FQGNSA. The CDR3 sequence is 14 residues long. Trimming took 6 bases from V and 6 from J, leaving 12 bases between them. Profiling relied on immunoSEQ multiplex PCR, and the TCRdb table lists in-frame clones only, not all of them. This sample has more than 35,000 clones, with 82% found just once. The data stem from a study of vaccination effects on CD4 cells after COVID-19. Culture proceeded for 9 to 11 days, and CD4+ T cells were then isolated. The source material was CD4+ T cells from PBMCs cultured without peptide, sampled before COVID-19 vaccination. The chain links TRBV7-2 to TRBJ2-6; unclear D gene. The receptor's source is a human donor who received a COVID-19 vaccine. In nucleotides, the CDR3 is TGTGCCAGCAGGATGCAGGCCGAGGCCAACGTCCTGACTTTC. The encoded protein is CASRMQAEANVLTF. Full variable domain (missing parts from reference TRBV7-2 and TRBJ2-6): GAGVSQSPSNKVTEKGKDVELRCDPISGHTALYWYRQSLGQGLEFLIYFQGNSAPDKSGLPSDRFSAERTGGSVSTLTIQRTQQEDSAVYLCASRMQAEANVLTFGAGSRLTVL.